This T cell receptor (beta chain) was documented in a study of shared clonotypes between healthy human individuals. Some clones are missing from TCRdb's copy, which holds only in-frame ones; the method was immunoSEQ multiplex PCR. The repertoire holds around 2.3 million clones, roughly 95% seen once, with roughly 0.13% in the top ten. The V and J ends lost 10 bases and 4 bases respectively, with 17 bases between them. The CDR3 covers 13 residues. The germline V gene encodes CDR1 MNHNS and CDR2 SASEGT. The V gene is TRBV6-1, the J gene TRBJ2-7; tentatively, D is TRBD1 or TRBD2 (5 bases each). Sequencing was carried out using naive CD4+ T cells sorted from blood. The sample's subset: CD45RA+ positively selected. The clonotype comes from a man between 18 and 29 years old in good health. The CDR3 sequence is CATDTGGTYEQYF. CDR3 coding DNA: TGTGCCACCGATACTGGGGGAACGTACGAGCAGTACTTC.